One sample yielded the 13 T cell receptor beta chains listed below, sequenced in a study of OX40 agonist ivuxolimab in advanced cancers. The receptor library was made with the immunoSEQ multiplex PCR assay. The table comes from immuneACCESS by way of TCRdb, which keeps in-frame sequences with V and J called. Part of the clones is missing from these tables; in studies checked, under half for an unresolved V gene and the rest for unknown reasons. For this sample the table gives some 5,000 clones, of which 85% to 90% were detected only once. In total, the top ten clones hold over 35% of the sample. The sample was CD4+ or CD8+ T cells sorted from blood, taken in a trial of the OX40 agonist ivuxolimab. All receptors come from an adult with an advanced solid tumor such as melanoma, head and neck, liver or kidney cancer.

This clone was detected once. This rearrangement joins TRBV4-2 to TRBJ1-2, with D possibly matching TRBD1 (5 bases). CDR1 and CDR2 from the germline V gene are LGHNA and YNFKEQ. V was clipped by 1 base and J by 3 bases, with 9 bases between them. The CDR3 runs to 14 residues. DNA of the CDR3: TGTGCCAGCAGCCAAGGCGCGACAGACTATGGCTACACCTTC. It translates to CASSQGATDYGYTF.

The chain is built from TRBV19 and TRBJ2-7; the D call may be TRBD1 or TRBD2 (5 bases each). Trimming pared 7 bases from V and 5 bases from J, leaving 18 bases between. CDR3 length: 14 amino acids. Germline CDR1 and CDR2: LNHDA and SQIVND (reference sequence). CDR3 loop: CASKTGPAGDEQYF. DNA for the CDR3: TGTGCCAGTAAAACGGGACCGGCCGGGGACGAGCAGTACTTC.

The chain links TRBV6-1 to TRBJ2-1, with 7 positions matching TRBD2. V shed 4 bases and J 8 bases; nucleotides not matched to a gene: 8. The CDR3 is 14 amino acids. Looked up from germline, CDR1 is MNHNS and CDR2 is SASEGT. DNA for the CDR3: TGTGCCAGCAGTGGGAGCGGGATCTCGCATGAGCAGTTCTTC. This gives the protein CASSGSGISHEQFF.

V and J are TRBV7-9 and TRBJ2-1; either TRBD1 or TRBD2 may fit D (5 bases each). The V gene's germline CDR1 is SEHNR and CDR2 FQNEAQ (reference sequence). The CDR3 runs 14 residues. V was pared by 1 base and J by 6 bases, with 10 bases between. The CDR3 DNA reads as TGTGCCAGCAGCTTAGTCAGGGCGGGCAATGAGCAGTTCTTC. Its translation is CASSLVRAGNEQFF.

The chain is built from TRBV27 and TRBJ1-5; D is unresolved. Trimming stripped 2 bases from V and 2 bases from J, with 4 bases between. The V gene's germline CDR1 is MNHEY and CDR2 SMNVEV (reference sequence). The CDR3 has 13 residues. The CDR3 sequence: CASSLTGNQPQHF. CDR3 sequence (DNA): TGTGCCAGCAGTTTAACAGGCAATCAGCCCCAGCATTTT.

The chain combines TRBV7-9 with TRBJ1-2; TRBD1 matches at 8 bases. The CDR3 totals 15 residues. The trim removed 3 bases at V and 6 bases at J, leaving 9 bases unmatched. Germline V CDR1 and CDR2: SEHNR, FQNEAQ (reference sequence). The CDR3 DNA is TGTGCCAGCAGCTTTATTGGGCAGGGGGCGCATGGCTACACCTTC. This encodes CASSFIGQGAHGYTF.

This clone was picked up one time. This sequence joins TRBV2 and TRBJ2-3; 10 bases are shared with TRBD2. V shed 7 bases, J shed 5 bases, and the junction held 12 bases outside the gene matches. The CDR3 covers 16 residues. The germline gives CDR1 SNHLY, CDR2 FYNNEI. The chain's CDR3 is CASNPPQREGRDTQYF. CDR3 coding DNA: TGTGCCAGCAATCCGCCACAGCGGGAGGGCCGAGATACGCAGTATTTT. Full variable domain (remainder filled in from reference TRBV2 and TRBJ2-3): EPEVTQTPSHQVTQMGQEVILRCVPISNHLYFYWYRQILGQKVEFLVSFYNNEISEKSEIFDDQFSVERPDGSNFTLKIRSTKLEDSAMYFCASNPPQREGRDTQYFGPGTRLTVL.

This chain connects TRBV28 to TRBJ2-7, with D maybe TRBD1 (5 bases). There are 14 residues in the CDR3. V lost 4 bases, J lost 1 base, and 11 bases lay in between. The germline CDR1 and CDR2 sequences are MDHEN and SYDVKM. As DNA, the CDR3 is TGTGCCAGCAGTTCACCGGACAATTCCTACGAGCAGTACTTC. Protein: CASSSPDNSYEQYF.

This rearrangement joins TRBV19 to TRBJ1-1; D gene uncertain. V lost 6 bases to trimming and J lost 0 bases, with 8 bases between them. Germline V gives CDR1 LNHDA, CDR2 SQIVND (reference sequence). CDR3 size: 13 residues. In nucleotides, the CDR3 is TGTGCCAGTAGGACTACTATGAACACTGAAGCTTTCTTT. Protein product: CASRTTMNTEAFF.

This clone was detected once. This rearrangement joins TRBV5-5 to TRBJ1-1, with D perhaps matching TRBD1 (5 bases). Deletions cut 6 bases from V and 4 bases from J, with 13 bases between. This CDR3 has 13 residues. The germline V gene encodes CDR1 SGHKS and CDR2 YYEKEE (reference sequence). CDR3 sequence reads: CASKGRGSTEAFF. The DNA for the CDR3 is TGTGCCAGCAAGGGGAGGGGAAGCACTGAAGCTTTCTTT.

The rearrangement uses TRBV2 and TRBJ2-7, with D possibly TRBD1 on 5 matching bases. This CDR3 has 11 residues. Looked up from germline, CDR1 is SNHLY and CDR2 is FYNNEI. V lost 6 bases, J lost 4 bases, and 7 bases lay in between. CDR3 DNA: TGTGCCAGCAGCAGGGCATACGAGCAGTACTTC. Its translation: CASSRAYEQYF.

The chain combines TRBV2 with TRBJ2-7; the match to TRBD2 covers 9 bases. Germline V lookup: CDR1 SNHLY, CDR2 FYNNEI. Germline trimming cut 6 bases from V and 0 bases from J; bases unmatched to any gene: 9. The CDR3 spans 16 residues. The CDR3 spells CASRPALAGDSYEQYF. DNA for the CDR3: TGTGCCAGCAGGCCAGCCTTAGCGGGAGACTCCTACGAGCAGTACTTC.

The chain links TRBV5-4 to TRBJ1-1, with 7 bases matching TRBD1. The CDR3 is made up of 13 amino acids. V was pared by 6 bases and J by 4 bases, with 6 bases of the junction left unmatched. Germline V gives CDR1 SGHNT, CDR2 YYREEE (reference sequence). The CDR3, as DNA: TGTGCCAGCACGACAGCAGGGGGCACTGAAGCTTTCTTT. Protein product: CASTTAGGTEAFF.